This TCR beta chain was captured in a study of shared clonotypes between healthy human individuals. TCRdb keeps only in-frame clones here, not all; method: immunoSEQ multiplex PCR. The top ten clones hold less than 2% of a sample with 730,000 or so clones, about two thirds of them seen once. General study points: The expectation was that sequencing depth would affect clonotype sharing among donors.

Worth noting for this clone: The antigen is unknown.

The V gene lost 4 bases and the J gene lost 0 bases, with 10 bases spanning the gap. The CDR3 length is 15 residues. The germline V gene encodes CDR1 SGHTA and CDR2 FQGNSA. This rearrangement joins TRBV7-2 to TRBJ1-3, with D maybe TRBD1 (6 bases). The specimen was memory CD4+ T cells sorted from blood. Subset specified: CD45RA-negative fraction. This receptor was obtained from a woman between 25 and 40 years old in good health. CDR3 bases: TGTGCCAGCAGCTCTGCGACAGGCTCTGGAAACACCATATATTTT. As protein: CASSSATGSGNTIYF.